What follows describes a single T cell receptor (beta chain). Its specificity is unknown. This CDR3 contains 15 residues. Deletions cut 4 bases from V and 3 bases from J, with 15 bases between. Germline V gives CDR1 SGHRS, CDR2 YFSETQ. Before sequencing took place, the ViraFEST assay used viral peptide pools to expand antigen-specific CD4+ T cells. Once cultured for approximately eleven days, the cells underwent separation to obtain CD4+ T cells. Participants got two doses of BNT162b2 or mRNA-1273 vaccine. This record belongs to a study of vaccination effects on CD4 cells after COVID-19. Study-wide points: Early timepoints after infection were absent, and convalescent patients were few in the study.

Here immunoSEQ multiplex PCR was the method, and the copy in TCRdb shows in-frame clones only, minus some. The sample lists nearly 30,000 clones, roughly 80% occurring once. The chain recombines TRBV5-1 with TRBJ2-3; TRBD2 might be the D (6 bases). Source: CD4+ T cells from PBMCs cultured with SARS-CoV-2 spike peptides, taken after COVID-19 vaccination. The receptor was derived from a human donor who received a COVID-19 vaccine. Some clones in this sample may be carry-over from other donors' samples. CDR3 bases: TGCGCCAGCAGCCGCATTGGGGGAGGAACAGATACGCAGTATTTT. This translates into CASSRIGGGTDTQYF.